This paragraph reports one T cell receptor (beta chain). Its antigen remains unidentified. This sample stems from a study of T cells in Graves' hyperthyroidism and ophthalmopathy. Study findings and constraints: Classification by a 13 V-J model distinguished ophthalmopathy from stable hyperthyroidism.

The investigators amplified TCR beta CDR3 regions from RNA transcripts. The HTBI primer set drove a first-round RT-PCR of the TCR CDR3. From the multiplex PCR reads, TCRdb called clonotypes with MiXCR, one entry per CDR3 protein. The repertoire has about 840,000 distinct CDR3 sequences, around 38% of them found once; the top ten carry roughly 8.3%. Patients aged 18 to 65 had newly diagnosed hyperthyroidism that had lasted under 2 months. The CDR3 extends over 16 amino acids. V was trimmed by 4 bases and J by 4 bases, leaving 20 bases between them. Per germline, CDR1 SGHRS and CDR2 YFSETQ. The sample consisted of blood. The rearrangement uses TRBV5-1 and TRBJ1-1; D unclear. The TCR originated in a man younger than 35 with Graves' hyperthyroidism. In DNA form, the CDR3 reads TGCGCCAGCAGCCAAGAGTTAGGGATCCTGGGCACTGAAGCTTTCTTT. It is translated as CASSQELGILGTEAFF.